This T cell receptor beta chain was sequenced during a study of blood T cell repertoires in COVID-19. Looking at the study overall: COVID-19 samples, acute and convalescent, were from the United States, Italy and Spain. PBMCs, B-cell-depleted T cells, or T cells provided the cDNA or gDNA that made up the material.

Authors' methods: Reference gene primer amplification gave nucleated cell count estimates. Sequencing was performed with immunoSEQ multiplex PCR; in TCRdb, only in-frame clones are kept and a portion is missing. D and trimming were read from the DNA, whereas the V and J calls and clone size are those reported in that table. The table shows roughly 90,000 clones, with about 80% occurring only once. Germline V gene sequence: CDR1 MNHEY, CDR2 SVGAGI. V shed 2 bases and J shed 4 bases, with 8 bases lying between them. This CDR3 region has 13 residues. Sequencing was carried out using peripheral blood. The chain couples TRBV6-5 to TRBJ1-1, with D possibly TRBD1 on 6 matching bases. This TCR was recovered from a woman between 70 and 85 years old with acute or convalescent COVID-19. The CDR3 region is CASSYAGATEAFF. The CDR3 nucleotides read TGTGCCAGCAGTTACGCAGGGGCCACTGAAGCTTTCTTT.